These 21 T cell receptor beta chains share one sample of origin, sequenced in a study of blood T cell repertoires in COVID-19. Only in-frame clones appear in the TCRdb table, and some are missing; sequencing was by immunoSEQ multiplex PCR. Among some 250,000 clones, roughly 83% were seen once, and the ten largest hold around 30%. The sample comprised peripheral blood. Receptors originate from a man aged 35 to 55 with acute or convalescent COVID-19.

This chain joins TRBV19 and TRBJ1-5; D is ambiguous. V lost 7 bases to trimming and J lost 0 bases, with 13 bases between them. Germline CDR1 reads LNHDA; CDR2 reads SQIVND (reference sequence). CDR3 size: 15 residues. The CDR3 is CASKSKSSSNQPQHF. In DNA form, the CDR3 reads TGTGCCAGTAAGTCAAAGAGCTCTAGCAATCAGCCCCAGCATTTT.

The V call is TRBV19, the J call TRBJ2-7; the match to TRBD2 covers 8 bases. Germline CDR1 LNHDA, CDR2 SQIVND (reference sequence). The CDR3 covers 15 residues. With 6 bases clipped from V and 2 bases from J, the junction kept 9 bases outside the gene matches. The CDR3: CASRTTSGGTYEQYF. DNA of the CDR3: TGTGCCAGTAGAACTACTAGCGGAGGCACCTACGAGCAGTACTTC.

The chain couples TRBV19 to TRBJ1-1; 7 bases fit TRBD1. From germline, CDR1 is LNHDA and CDR2 SQIVND (reference sequence). The CDR3 is 14 amino acids. V trimming: 6 bases; J trimming: 5 bases; junction bases outside the gene matches: 9. This CDR3 is CASRSTGVGTEAFF. For the CDR3, the DNA is TGTGCCAGTAGATCTACAGGGGTCGGTACTGAAGCTTTCTTT.

This chain uses TRBV7-2 with TRBJ2-4; D may be TRBD1 (5 bases). This CDR3 has 14 residues. V lost 8 bases, J lost 0 bases, and 11 bases lay in between. Germline assignment: CDR1 SGHTA and CDR2 FQGNSA. This CDR3 reads CASGARLAKNIQYF. The CDR3, as DNA: TGTGCCAGCGGGGCCAGGTTAGCCAAAAACATTCAGTACTTC.

This clone was observed a few times. This chain joins TRBV5-6 and TRBJ1-5; 9 bases agree with TRBD1. J gave up 3 bases and V 8 bases, and 9 bases lay outside the gene matches. CDR3 length: 15 residues. From germline, CDR1 is SGHDT and CDR2 YYEEEE. DNA for the CDR3: TGTGCCAGTGCACAGGGGGCGACCACCAATCAGCCCCAGCATTTT. This gives the protein CASAQGATTNQPQHF.

The chain has TRBV29-1 and TRBJ1-2; D gene ambiguous. Germline V gives CDR1 SQVTM, CDR2 ANQGSEA. The V and J ends lost 3 bases and 3 bases respectively, with 14 bases between them. CDR3 length: 14 residues. CDR3 residues: CSVDLRGADYGYTF. The CDR3 DNA sequence: TGCAGCGTTGATTTAAGAGGCGCAGACTATGGCTACACCTTC.

The chain combines TRBV5-1 with TRBJ1-3; D gene unclear. Germline V gene sequence: CDR1 SGHRS, CDR2 YFSETQ. This CDR3 spans 17 amino acids. The ends were cut back, 4 bases at V and 1 base at J, with 18 bases in the middle. This CDR3 reads CASSPWGELSSGNTIYF. The CDR3 nucleotides are TGCGCCAGCAGCCCATGGGGAGAGCTCTCATCTGGAAACACCATATATTTT.

V is TRBV5-6 and J is TRBJ1-1; no firm D call. V shed 7 bases and J shed 2 bases, with 12 bases lying between them. The CDR3 runs to 13 residues. Germline lookup yields CDR1 SGHDT and CDR2 YYEEEE. This chain's CDR3 is CASFRDLNTEAFF. The CDR3 region has the DNA TGTGCCAGCTTCCGGGATTTAAACACTGAAGCTTTCTTT.

On this clone: The sample carries other DNA sequences with the same CDR3. The chain has TRBV19 and TRBJ1-2; D perhaps matches TRBD1 (6 bases). CDR1 is LNHDA and CDR2 is SQIVND in the germline V gene (reference sequence). V was shortened by 1 base and J by 5 bases, with 8 bases between the two germline ends. The length of the CDR3 is 13 residues. The CDR3 nucleotides read TGTGCCAGTAGTATAGGACAGGTTTATGGCTACACCTTC. Its translation: CASSIGQVYGYTF. The whole variable domain, remainder taken from reference TRBV19 and TRBJ1-2, is DGGITQSPKYLFRKEGQNVTLSCEQNLNHDAMYWYRQDPGQGLRLIYYSQIVNDFQKGDIAEGYSVSREKKESFPLTVTSAQKNPTAFYLCASSIGQVYGYTFGSGTRLTVV.

Regarding this clone: One end of the junction does not line up with germline, which may come from a read error. The chain carries TRBV11-2 and TRBJ1-2, with D perhaps TRBD1 (6 bases). The CDR3 runs to 14 residues. Germline values: CDR1 SGHAT, CDR2 FQNNGV. This CDR3 is CASSLVPGADGSPF. The CDR3 coding sequence is TGTGCCAGCAGCTTAGTCCCAGGGGCGGATGGTAGTCCCTTC.

This chain uses TRBV10-3 with TRBJ1-1, with D possibly TRBD1 on 5 matching bases. This CDR3 is built from 13 residues. The V and J ends lost 8 bases and 5 bases respectively, with 15 bases between them. Germline V gene sequence: CDR1 ENHRY, CDR2 SYGVKD. DNA for the CDR3: TGTGCCATCTCAGGGTCCAGCGGGACTGAAGCTTTCTTT. Its translation is CAISGSSGTEAFF.

The genes are TRBV30 and TRBJ2-5; D possibly corresponds to TRBD2 (5 bases). This CDR3 contains 14 residues. The germline V and J ends were trimmed by 3 bases and 2 bases, with 13 bases remaining between them. Germline-derived CDR1 and CDR2 are GTSNPN and SVGIG (reference sequence). The CDR3 region has the DNA TGTGCCTGGAGCCCGATTAGCGTTCAAGAGACCCAGTACTTC. This gives the protein CAWSPISVQETQYF.

The gene calls are TRBV7-8 and TRBJ1-1; D possibly corresponds to TRBD1 (5 bases). The CDR3 is made up of 17 amino acids. Between the trimmed V and J ends, which lost 2 bases and 0 bases, there was a span of 16 bases. CDR1 and CDR2 (germline): SGHVS, FQNEAQ. CDR3 region: CASSLIQGRSMNTEAFF. CDR3 bases: TGTGCCAGCAGCTTAATCCAGGGCCGATCAATGAACACTGAAGCTTTCTTT.

V gene TRBV10-1 combines with J gene TRBJ1-1; D gene uncertain. Trimming pared 2 bases from V and 0 bases from J, leaving 7 bases between. Germline V gene data show CDR1 as WNHNN and CDR2 as SYGVQD (reference sequence). The CDR3 covers 14 residues. CDR3 bases: TGCGCCAGCAGTGAGGAACACCTGAACACTGAAGCTTTCTTT. Amino acids: CASSEEHLNTEAFF.

The chain has TRBV12-5 and TRBJ1-4; D may be TRBD1 (5 bases). Trimming took off 7 bases at V and 8 bases at J, with 23 bases between the two ends. This CDR3 is built from 16 residues. CDR1 is LGHNT and CDR2 is FRNRAP in the germline V gene. CDR3 protein: CASATSRATGEEKLFF. DNA of the CDR3: TGTGCTAGTGCAACCTCAAGGGCCACGGGGGAGGAAAAACTGTTTTTT.

This chain uses TRBV12-5 with TRBJ2-5; D may be TRBD2 (6 bases). The germline gives CDR1 LGHNT, CDR2 FRNRAP. Between the trimmed V and J ends, which lost 1 base and 5 bases, there was a span of 17 bases. This CDR3 region has 16 residues. CDR3 DNA sequence: TGTGCTAGTGGTTTGGGGGTAACGGAGGGCGTTGAGACCCAGTACTTC. Amino acids: CASGLGVTEGVETQYF.

V is TRBV4-3 and J is TRBJ2-7; maybe TRBD1 (5 bases). Germline V gene lookup returns CDR1 LGHNA and CDR2 YSLEER. The CDR3 totals 14 residues. V was pared by 0 bases and J by 3 bases, with 9 bases between. CDR3 nucleotide sequence: TGCGCCAGCAGCCAAGATATCAGGGACTACGAGCAGTACTTC. It codes for CASSQDIRDYEQYF.

The chain uses TRBV18 and TRBJ2-7; the match to TRBD2 covers 8 bases. Germline V gene sequence: CDR1 KGHSH, CDR2 LQKENI. Trimming at V came to 0 bases and at J to 3 bases, leaving 1 base not matched to a gene. The CDR3 covers 14 residues. The CDR3: CASSPPGLGYEQYF. The CDR3 bases are TGTGCCAGCTCACCACCGGGACTAGGCTACGAGCAGTACTTC.

This clone was picked up one time. This chain connects TRBV2 to TRBJ2-7; tentative D call: TRBD1 (6 bases). Trimming left V 4 bases short and J 2 bases short, with 15 bases between. The CDR3 is 15 amino acids. Germline CDR1 and CDR2: SNHLY and FYNNEI. CDR3 sequence: CASSAGQSITYEQYF. DNA for the CDR3: TGTGCCAGCAGTGCAGGACAGTCAATAACCTACGAGCAGTACTTC.

This sequence joins TRBV6-4 and TRBJ2-3, with TRBD2 matching 13 bases. V lost 4 bases to trimming and J lost 6 bases; unmatched junction nucleotides: 4. CDR1 and CDR2 from the germline V gene are MRHNA and SNTAGT. The CDR3 totals 15 residues. Here the CDR3 DNA reads TGTGCCAGCAGTGCACTAGCGGGAGGGTTCGATACGCAGTATTTT. It encodes CASSALAGGFDTQYF.

The chain combines TRBV7-9 with TRBJ2-3; TRBD1 might be the D (5 bases). CDR1 is SEHNR and CDR2 is FQNEAQ in the germline V gene (reference sequence). This CDR3 spans 14 amino acids. V lost 7 bases and J lost 3, with 14 bases in between. The DNA for the CDR3 is TGTGCCAGCACCCGTAGGGGTCGGACAGATACGCAGTATTTT. Its translation: CASTRRGRTDTQYF.